A selection of T cell receptor beta chains follows, all from one sample in a study of shared clonotypes between healthy human individuals. Assay: immunoSEQ multiplex PCR; the TCRdb copy retains only in-frame clones and omits some. The data contain roughly 1 million clones, 75% to 80% of them singletons. Sequenced: memory CD4+ T cells from PBMCs. The receptors were sampled from a man between 18 and 29 years old in good health. Some clones in this sample may be carry-over from other donors' samples. CDR3s include the opening cysteine and the closing phenylalanine or tryptophan. A D gene is named only where the DNA matches it firmly. Not every row has a clone size; where given, it reads once, few, many or a size class.

j_gene,abundance,v_gene,d_gene,CDR3aa,CDR3nt
TRBJ1-1,few,TRBV27,.,CASSPQTGINTEAFF,TGTGCCAGCAGTCCGCAGACAGGAATCAACACTGAAGCTTTCTTT
TRBJ1-5,.,TRBV19,.,CASTSYRSNQPQHF,TGTGCCAGTACATCCTATCGAAGCAATCAGCCCCAGCATTTT
TRBJ1-1,.,TRBV29-1,TRBD1,CSVARDSWNTEAFF,TGCAGCGTTGCCCGGGACAGCTGGAACACTGAAGCTTTCTTT
TRBJ2-3,.,TRBV4-1,TRBD2,CASSPRLAGSADTQYF,TGCGCCAGCAGCCCCAGGCTAGCGGGATCAGCAGATACGCAGTATTTT
TRBJ1-5,.,TRBV5-5,.,CASSGAQYSNQPQHF,TGTGCCAGCAGCGGGGCACAATATAGCAATCAGCCCCAGCATTTT
TRBJ2-7,few,TRBV29-1,TRBD2,CSATSATSGSTGEQYF,TGCAGCGCGACGAGCGCGACTAGCGGGAGTACGGGGGAGCAGTACTTC
TRBJ2-5,.,TRBV15,.,CATSGEYRAQETQYF,TGTGCCACCAGCGGGGAGTACCGGGCGCAAGAGACCCAGTACTTC
TRBJ2-7,.,TRBV5-1,TRBD2,CASSLGGSPYEQYF,TGCGCCAGCAGCTTGGGCGGGAGCCCCTACGAGCAGTACTTC
TRBJ1-2,.,TRBV5-1,.,CASSPGGAGYGYTF,TGCGCCAGCAGCCCAGGAGGGGCAGGTTATGGCTACACCTTC
TRBJ1-1,.,TRBV5-1,.,CASSSEGQAFF,TGCGCCAGCAGCTCAGAGGGGCAAGCTTTCTTT
TRBJ1-4,.,TRBV28,TRBD1,CASRSGGLGVNEKLFF,TGTGCCAGCAGATCAGGGGGCCTCGGGGTAAATGAAAAACTGTTTTTT
TRBJ2-3,.,TRBV29-1,.,CSVRRSDTQYF,TGCAGCGTCCGACGGTCAGATACGCAGTATTTT
TRBJ1-4,.,TRBV6-5,.,CASSRGTNEKLFF,TGTGCCAGCTCGAGGGGAACTAATGAAAAACTGTTTTTT
TRBJ2-7,.,TRBV6-7,TRBD1,CASSYSTGSYSYEQYF,TGTGCCAGCAGTTACTCGACAGGGTCCTACTCCTACGAGCAGTACTTC
TRBJ2-2,.,TRBV9,.,CASSRGDTGELFF,TGTGCCAGCTCTAGAGGGGACACCGGGGAGCTGTTTTTT
TRBJ1-2,once,TRBV7-2,.,CASSLDSGGTDGYTF,TGTGCCAGCAGCTTAGATTCCGGAGGGACGGATGGCTACACCTTC
TRBJ1-2,.,TRBV5-4,.,CASSLAATANYGYTF,TGTGCCAGCAGCTTGGCCGCGACAGCTAACTATGGCTACACCTTC
TRBJ2-3,.,TRBV7-3,.,CASSFRGGTDTQYF,TGTGCCAGCAGCTTCCGTGGAGGCACAGATACGCAGTATTTT
TRBJ1-2,.,TRBV7-9,.,CASSLGGGGDYGYTF,TGTGCCAGCAGCTTAGGGGGCGGAGGGGACTATGGCTACACCTTC
TRBJ2-3,few,TRBV7-3,.,CASSPHLANTDTQYF,TGTGCCAGCAGCCCTCATCTAGCGAACACAGATACGCAGTATTTT
TRBJ2-1,once,TRBV5-1,TRBD1,CASSTGTAGTNEQFF,TGCGCCAGCAGCACTGGGACAGCAGGTACGAATGAGCAGTTCTTC
TRBJ2-7,.,TRBV27,.,CASSLLPDGSYEQYF,TGTGCCAGCAGTTTATTACCAGATGGGTCCTACGAGCAGTACTTC
TRBJ1-5,.,TRBV19,TRBD1,CASSPTGGNQPQHF,TGTGCCAGTAGCCCTACAGGGGGCAATCAGCCCCAGCATTTT
TRBJ2-7,.,TRBV6-5,TRBD1,CASRRRQGEEQYF,TGTGCCAGCAGACGCAGACAGGGAGAAGAGCAGTACTTC
TRBJ1-3,.,TRBV5-4,TRBD1,CASSQGQGDGNTIYF,TGTGCCAGCAGCCAAGGACAGGGAGACGGAAACACCATATATTTT
TRBJ2-7,few,TRBV4-3,.,CASSQDVLESYEQYF,TGCGCCAGCAGCCAAGATGTCCTAGAATCCTACGAGCAGTACTTC
TRBJ2-7,.,TRBV28,.,CASSLASEQYF,TGTGCCAGCAGTCTGGCGAGCGAGCAGTACTTC
TRBJ1-5,few,TRBV28,.,CASSLWREGQPQHF,TGTGCCAGCAGTTTATGGAGGGAGGGTCAGCCCCAGCATTTT
TRBJ2-1,.,TRBV15,.,CATSRASGPSSYSEQFF,TGTGCCACCAGCAGAGCCAGCGGGCCTAGCTCCTACAGTGAGCAGTTCTTC
TRBJ2-7,.,TRBV2,TRBD2,CASRGAGVVYEQYF,TGTGCCAGCAGGGGAGCGGGAGTGGTATACGAGCAGTACTTC